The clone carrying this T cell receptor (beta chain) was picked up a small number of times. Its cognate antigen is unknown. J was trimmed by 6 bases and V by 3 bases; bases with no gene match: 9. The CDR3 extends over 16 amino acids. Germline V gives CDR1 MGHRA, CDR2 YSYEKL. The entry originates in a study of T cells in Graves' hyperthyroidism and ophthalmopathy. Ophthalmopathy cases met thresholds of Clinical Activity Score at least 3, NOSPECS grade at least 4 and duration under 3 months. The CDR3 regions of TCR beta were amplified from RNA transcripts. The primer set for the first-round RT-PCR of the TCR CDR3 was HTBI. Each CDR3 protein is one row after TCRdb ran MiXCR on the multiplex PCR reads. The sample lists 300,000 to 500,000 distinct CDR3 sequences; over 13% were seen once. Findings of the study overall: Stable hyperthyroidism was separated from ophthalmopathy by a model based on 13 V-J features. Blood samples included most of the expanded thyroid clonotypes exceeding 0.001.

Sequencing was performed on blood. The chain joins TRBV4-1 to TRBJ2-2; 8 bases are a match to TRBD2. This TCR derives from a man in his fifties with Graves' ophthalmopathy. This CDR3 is CASSQKSGSVAGELFF. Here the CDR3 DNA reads TGCGCCAGCAGCCAGAAAAGCGGGAGTGTGGCCGGGGAGCTGTTTTTT.